The rows below give T cell receptor beta chains drawn from one sample of a study of Graves' ophthalmopathy and Graves' hyperthyroidism. TCRdb itself ran the multiplex PCR reads through MiXCR, one entry per CDR3 protein. The table includes 200,000 to 250,000 distinct CDR3 sequences, around 50% detected once. The source material was peripheral blood. The receptor set was obtained from an adult man with Graves' ophthalmopathy. Each CDR3 is given with its conserved first and last residue. Each record gives: D gene, clone size, J gene, V gene, CDR3 protein, CDR3 DNA. A D gene is named only where the DNA matches it firmly. Size tells how often a clone was seen (once, few, many) or the class of an expanded clone, and some rows leave it out.

. . TRBJ1-5 TRBV24-1 CASTDPVGFGQPQHF TGTGCCAGCACCGACCCCGTGGGATTTGGTCAGCCCCAGCATTTT
TRBD1 few TRBJ1-5 TRBV2 CATGQGSQPQHF TGTGCCACGGGACAGGGTAGTCAGCCCCAGCATTTT
. few TRBJ1-2 TRBV7-9 CASSLAPGTYYTF TGTGCCAGCAGCTTAGCGCCCGGGACCTACTACACCTTC
TRBD1 many TRBJ2-5 TRBV25-1 CASGRGETQYF TGTGCCAGCGGCAGGGGGGAGACCCAGTACTTC
. . TRBJ2-5 TRBV5-1 CASSLDAPGTQYF TGTGCCAGCAGCTTGGACGCCCCGGGGACCCAGTACTTC
TRBD1 few TRBJ1-5 TRBV2 CASSGTGRQPQHF TGTGCCAGCAGTGGGACAGGGAGACAGCCCCAGCATTTT
. . TRBJ2-2 TRBV7-2 CASSLWGRSTGELFF TGTGCCAGCAGCTTGTGGGGACGTAGCACCGGGGAGCTGTTTTTT
. few TRBJ2-7 TRBV20-1 CSARGAPGAGEEQYF TGCAGTGCTAGAGGTGCCCCGGGGGCGGGGGAGGAGCAGTACTTC
. once TRBJ2-2 TRBV3-1 CASSPGGRSAGELFF TGTGCCAGCAGCCCAGGAGGACGAAGCGCCGGGGAGCTGTTTTTT
. . TRBJ1-2 TRBV15 CATSSDRANYGYTF TGTGCCACCAGCAGCGACAGAGCTAACTATGGCTACACCTTC
TRBD1 . TRBJ1-6 TRBV9 CASSVTGTGGPPLHF TGTGCCAGCAGCGTAACCGGGACAGGGGGCCCCCCCCTCCACTTT
. . TRBJ2-7 TRBV9 CASSLEGEYTGEQYF TGTGCCAGCAGCTTAGAGGGGGAGTACACCGGGGAGCAGTACTTC
TRBD1 . TRBJ2-7 TRBV4-1 CASSFLQGAPYEQYF TGCGCCAGCAGCTTCTTACAGGGGGCACCCTACGAGCAGTACTTC
TRBD1 . TRBJ2-7 TRBV10-3 CAISQGRGYEQYF TGTGCCATCAGCCAGGGCAGGGGGTACGAGCAGTACTTC
. . TRBJ1-2 TRBV20-1 CSYSADRYYGYTF TGCAGTTACTCGGCCGACCGGTACTATGGCTACACCTTC
. . TRBJ1-2 TRBV12-3/TRBV12-4 CASSFGGAGGYTF TGTGCCAGCAGTTTCGGAGGGGCTGGCGGCTACACCTTC
. . TRBJ1-2 TRBV6-5 CASRLDPNYGYTF TGTGCCAGCAGACTCGACCCTAACTATGGCTACACCTTC
. few TRBJ2-2 TRBV12-3/TRBV12-4 CASSLLGTSGELFF TGTGCCAGCAGTTTATTGGGGACATCCGGGGAGCTGTTTTTT
. . TRBJ2-5 TRBV12-3/TRBV12-4 CASSSNLQQETQYF TGTGCCAGCAGTTCCAACCTCCAACAAGAGACCCAGTACTTC
. . TRBJ1-5 TRBV15 CATSRGVGVGNKPQHF TGTGCCACCAGCAGAGGAGTGGGAGTCGGCAATAAGCCCCAGCATTTT
TRBD2 many TRBJ2-7 TRBV20-1 CSARTGTSGSLEQYF TGCAGTGCACGAACCGGGACTAGCGGGAGCCTCGAGCAGTACTTC
. . TRBJ1-2 TRBV5-1 CASSLGLAVEYGYTF TGCGCCAGCAGCTTGGGACTAGCGGTAGAGTATGGCTACACCTTC
. . TRBJ1-2 TRBV29-1 CSASGLNGYTF TGCAGCGCTTCGGGGCTTAATGGCTACACCTTC
. . TRBJ2-5 TRBV3-1 CASSQGSGFDQETQYF TGTGCCAGCAGCCAAGGGTCAGGATTTGACCAAGAGACCCAGTACTTC
. few TRBJ2-3 TRBV9 CASRAGTHFSDTQYF TGTGCCAGCAGGGCCGGGACACATTTTTCAGATACGCAGTATTTT
TRBD2 . TRBJ2-7 TRBV12-3/TRBV12-4 CASSLAPGLAGGEQYF TGTGCCAGCAGTTTAGCCCCGGGGCTAGCGGGAGGGGAGCAGTACTTC
. many TRBJ1-5 TRBV10-3 CAISDQFNQPQHF TGTGCCATCAGTGACCAGTTCAATCAGCCCCAGCATTTT
. . TRBJ1-2 TRBV7-4 CASSLVDGGRGYTF TGTGCCAGCAGCTTGGTGGACGGTGGTCGAGGCTACACCTTC
TRBD1 few TRBJ1-2 TRBV2 CASRDRTGLYGYTF TGTGCCAGCAGGGACAGGACAGGACTCTATGGCTACACCTTC
. . TRBJ1-6 TRBV9 CASSPREVNSPLHF TGTGCCAGCTCACCCCGGGAGGTAAATTCACCCCTCCACTTT
. . TRBJ2-7 TRBV10-3 CAIRQPRDTTYEQYF TGTGCCATCAGGCAACCCCGGGACACCACCTACGAGCAGTACTTC
. many TRBJ2-2 TRBV7-8 CASSPHGRIYTGELFF TGTGCCAGCAGCCCCCATGGGCGGATATACACCGGGGAGCTGTTTTTT
. . TRBJ1-3 TRBV12-3/TRBV12-4 CASRKTLTGNTIYF TGTGCCAGCAGGAAGACGCTTACTGGAAACACCATATATTTT
TRBD1 few TRBJ1-1 TRBV19 CASSLYPTGRGTEAFF TGTGCCAGTAGTCTCTACCCGACAGGGCGTGGCACTGAAGCTTTCTTT
. few TRBJ1-5 TRBV20-1 CSARRGGGNQPQHF TGCAGTGCTAGGAGGGGAGGGGGCAATCAGCCCCAGCATTTT
. few TRBJ1-2 TRBV25-1 CASSERRGDGYTF TGTGCCAGCAGTGAAAGGCGAGGGGATGGCTACACCTTC
. many TRBJ2-6 TRBV12-3/TRBV12-4 CASRDDSGANVLTF TGTGCCAGCAGGGACGACTCTGGGGCCAACGTCCTGACTTTC
TRBD1 . TRBJ1-1 TRBV6-6 CASSYPGGSEAFF TGTGCCAGCAGTTACCCAGGGGGATCTGAAGCTTTCTTT
TRBD1 few TRBJ1-1 TRBV7-3 CASSQDPAGGDGTEAFF TGTGCCAGCAGCCAAGATCCGGCAGGGGGCGACGGCACTGAAGCTTTCTTT
TRBD1 few TRBJ1-4 TRBV29-1 CSVDSPTGEEKLFF TGCAGCGTCGACAGCCCGACAGGGGAGGAAAAACTGTTTTTT
. . TRBJ1-6 TRBV6-5 CASRTPTRDRASPLHF TGTGCCAGCAGGACGCCGACCCGGGACCGGGCTTCACCCCTCCACTTT
. few TRBJ1-5 TRBV7-3 CASSLTPGQPQHF TGTGCCAGCAGCTTAACCCCGGGACAGCCCCAGCATTTT
. few TRBJ1-2 TRBV7-3 CASSQVTQANYGYTF TGTGCCAGCAGCCAAGTAACCCAAGCTAACTATGGCTACACCTTC
. few TRBJ1-4 TRBV5-8 CASSLGGPSHEKLFF TGTGCCAGCAGCTTGGGCGGGCCCAGCCATGAAAAACTGTTTTTT
. . TRBJ2-7 TRBV10-3 CASSERDQRYF TGTGCCAGCAGTGAGAGGGACCAGAGGTACTTC
. few TRBJ2-2 TRBV5-1 CASSPRDINTGELFF TGCGCCAGCAGCCCCCGGGACATCAACACCGGGGAGCTGTTTTTT
TRBD1 few TRBJ1-4 TRBV29-1 CSADRGGEGKLFF TGCAGCGCTGACAGGGGTGGGGAGGGAAAACTGTTTTTT
. . TRBJ2-2 TRBV9 CASSVDPSGELFF TGTGCCAGCAGCGTCGACCCGTCCGGGGAGCTGTTTTTT
. . TRBJ1-1 TRBV7-6 CASSPLGGEAFF TGTGCCAGCAGCCCCCTCGGGGGTGAAGCTTTCTTT
TRBD2 few TRBJ2-7 TRBV7-2 CASSQSVSGITYEQYF TGTGCCAGCAGCCAAAGCGTTAGCGGGATTACCTACGAGCAGTACTTC
TRBD1 many TRBJ2-5 TRBV29-1 CSVEGQGMETQYF TGCAGCGTTGAGGGACAGGGGATGGAGACCCAGTACTTC